Below are 20 T cell receptor beta chains sequenced from a single sample in a study of regulatory T cells in long-lasting Graves disease (dated by TCRdb to about 2021). The time point label corresponds to: persistent/refractory GD, antithyroid drugs over 5 years with positive TRAb. For both TCR sequencing and RNA sequencing, RNA was extracted from PBMCs using TRIzol. The library was made by multiplex PCR. The instrument was an Illumina HiSeq 4000. TCR beta libraries were built with iRepertoire HTBI primers and Arm-PCR amplification of CDR3 regions. TCRdb reworked the public reads: Q25 trimming with fastp, MiXCR clone assembly, productive beta chains retained. Every entry covers one CDR3 protein and lists the most common genes and DNA from its rows. Present in this sample are about 420,000 distinct CDR3 sequences, roughly a quarter of which were seen just once. About 27% of the sample is taken by the ten largest.

Source: peripheral blood mononuclear cells (PBMCs), taken when the disease was refractory, from a patient treated with antithyroid drugs. These receptors all come from a female donor with Graves disease.

The sample holds many counts of this clonotype. The CDR3, as DNA: TGTGCCAGCAGTACGACATTCTCTGGAAACACCATATATTTT. This sequence encodes CASSTTFSGNTIYF. The genes are TRBV12-3 or TRBV12-4 and TRBJ1-3; D unresolved. There are 14 residues in the CDR3. The V gene lost 5 bases and the J gene lost 0 bases, with 8 bases spanning the gap.

Ten or more counts support this clonotype. The chain employs TRBV18 and TRBJ2-2, with 7 bases aligning to TRBD1. The V gene end was trimmed by 1 base and the J gene end by 6 bases; junction bases not matched to a gene: 11. The V gene's germline CDR1 is KGHSH and CDR2 LQKENI. CDR3 length: 17 residues. The CDR3 spells CASSPRNRDSLAGELFF. The CDR3 bases are TGTGCCAGCTCACCACGGAACAGGGACAGTCTCGCCGGGGAGCTGTTTTTT. Variable domain in full (rest from reference TRBV18 and TRBJ2-2): NAGVMQNPRHLVRRRGQEARLRCSPMKGHSHVYWYRQLPEEGLKFMVYLQKENIIDESGMPKERFSAEFPKEGPSILRIQQVVRGDSAAYFCASSPRNRDSLAGELFFGEGSRLTVL.

As to this clonotype: Being one base from a much bigger clone, this may be a read error. V usage is TRBV2 and J usage is TRBJ2-7; D perhaps matches TRBD1 (6 bases). CDR1 and CDR2 (germline): SNHLY, FYNNEI. This CDR3 has 13 amino acids. DNA for the CDR3: TGTGCCGGCAGTGTTGGGACAAACTACGAGCAGTACTTC. Protein: CAGSVGTNYEQYF.

This clonotype has ten or more counts. The chain uses TRBV20-1 and TRBJ2-7; D possibly corresponds to TRBD2 (5 bases). The CDR3 runs to 14 residues. Germline values: CDR1 DFQATT, CDR2 SNEGSKA (reference sequence). Between the trimmed V and J ends, which lost 0 bases and 0 bases, there was a span of 9 bases. CDR3 sequence reads: CSARDYGDSYEQYF. The CDR3, as DNA: TGCAGTGCTAGAGATTACGGGGACTCCTACGAGCAGTACTTC.

The CDR3 DNA reads as TGCAGTGCTAGAATAGGGGGCAGGGGTGAGCAGTTCTTC. Its protein is CSARIGGRGEQFF. This sequence joins TRBV20-1 and TRBJ2-1; the match to TRBD1 covers 7 bases. V lost 2 bases, J lost 9 bases, and 7 bases stayed unmatched. The CDR3 contains 13 residues. CDR1 and CDR2 (germline): DFQATT, SNEGSKA (reference sequence).

This clonotype was seen ten or more times. The chain is built from TRBV11-2 and TRBJ2-5; tentative D call: TRBD2 (6 bases). The CDR3 is 15 amino acids. The germline V gene has CDR1 SGHAT and CDR2 FQNNGV. Trimming stripped 3 bases from V and 4 bases from J, with 15 bases between. The CDR3 DNA sequence: TGTGCCAGCAGCTTCCGCGGGAATTCTTTAGAGACCCAGTACTTC. Its protein product is CASSFRGNSLETQYF. The variable domain in full, completed from reference TRBV11-2 and TRBJ2-5, reads EAGVAQSPRYKIIEKRQSVAFWCNPISGHATLYWYQQILGQGPKLLIQFQNNGVVDDSQLPKDRFSAERLKGVDSTLKIQPAKLEDSAVYLCASSFRGNSLETQYFGPGTRLLVL.

This clonotype was seen a few times. CDR3 protein: CSASAGTSLGSPLHF. The CDR3 coding sequence is TGCAGTGCTAGTGCCGGGACAAGCTTAGGTTCACCCCTCCACTTT. The rearrangement joins TRBV20-1 to TRBJ1-6, with D possibly matching TRBD1 (6 bases). The CDR3 is 15 amino acids. The V end lost 3 bases, the J end lost 9 bases, and 18 bases lay between the germline ends. The germline gives CDR1 DFQATT, CDR2 SNEGSKA (reference sequence).

The rearrangement joins TRBV7-8 to TRBJ1-1, with no clear D. The CDR3 spans 13 residues. V lost 1 base to trimming and J lost 11 bases, with 14 bases between them. The germline CDR1 and CDR2 sequences are SGHVS and FQNEAQ. As DNA, the CDR3 is TGTGCCAGCAGCTTAGTCCGGGTGATGGAGGCTTTCTTT. Its protein product is CASSLVRVMEAFF.

This clonotype was found once. One base away lies a much larger clone, so this may be a sequencing read error. CDR3 in amino acids: CATSIGTNTGELSF. CDR3 DNA: TGTGCCACCTCCATTGGGACAAACACCGGGGAGCTGTCTTTT. The chain recombines TRBV12-3 or TRBV12-4 with TRBJ2-2; D possibly corresponds to TRBD1 (6 bases). The CDR3 totals 14 residues.

This clonotype came up many times. The chain couples TRBV2 to TRBJ1-1, with D unclear. CDR3 size: 11 residues. CDR1 is SNHLY and CDR2 is FYNNEI in the germline V gene. V was clipped by 4 bases and J by 3 bases, with 3 bases between them. The CDR3 is CASSGHTEAFF. As DNA, the CDR3 is TGTGCCAGCAGTGGGCACACTGAAGCTTTCTTT.

The V call is TRBV20-1, the J call TRBJ2-7; a weak D match, TRBD2 (5 bases). This CDR3 region has 15 residues. V lost 0 bases to trimming and J lost 2 bases, with 14 bases between them. Germline V lookup: CDR1 DFQATT, CDR2 SNEGSKA (reference sequence). The DNA for the CDR3 is TGCAGTGCTAGAGATCCCGGACTCACCCCCTACGAGCAGTACTTC. It encodes CSARDPGLTPYEQYF.

The DNA of the CDR3 is TGTGCCAGCAGTGAAGGGCTAGCGGGCGGCTCAGATACGCAGTATTTT. This gives the protein CASSEGLAGGSDTQYF. V is TRBV2 and J is TRBJ2-3; 8 bases line up with TRBD2. This CDR3 spans 16 amino acids. The germline gives CDR1 SNHLY, CDR2 FYNNEI. J was trimmed by 4 bases and V by 1 base; bases with no gene match: 7. The full variable domain, its missing parts supplied by reference TRBV2 and TRBJ2-3, is EPEVTQTPSHQVTQMGQEVILRCVPISNHLYFYWYRQILGQKVEFLVSFYNNEISEKSEIFDDQFSVERPDGSNFTLKIRSTKLEDSAMYFCASSEGLAGGSDTQYFGPGTRLTVL.

This clonotype appeared once. This clone may be a read error of a much larger clone one base away. The chain couples TRBV6-6 to TRBJ1-1, with 7 bases fitting TRBD1. The CDR3 totals 15 residues. Per the germline V gene, CDR1 is MNHNY and CDR2 is SVGAGI (reference sequence). The CDR3 bases are TGTGCCGGCAGTTACTCGAGACAGGGCGCGACTGAAGCTTTCTTT. It is translated as CAGSYSRQGATEAFF.

This clonotype was counted between two and nine times. The chain links TRBV30 to TRBJ1-1; perhaps TRBD1 as D (5 bases). CDR3 length: 13 amino acids. V dropped 2 bases and J dropped 1 base, with 8 bases sitting between them. Germline assignment: CDR1 GTSNPN and CDR2 SVGIG (reference sequence). The CDR3 DNA reads TGTGCCTGGAGTCCCGACAGGAACACTGAAGCTTTCTTT. Translation: CAWSPDRNTEAFF.

There are many counts of this clonotype. The chain links TRBV6-1 to TRBJ1-1; TRBD1 matches at 9 bases. Germline V gene lookup returns CDR1 MNHNS and CDR2 SASEGT. V lost 6 bases and J lost 7; bases outside the gene matches: 6. CDR3 length: 13 amino acids. Here the CDR3 DNA reads TGTGCCAGCAGAAGGACAGGGGTTAGTGAAGCTTTCTTT. Translated: CASRRTGVSEAFF.

This clonotype was detected only a few times. The chain has TRBV5-4 and TRBJ2-1; D is perhaps TRBD1 or TRBD2 (5 bases each). This CDR3 has 14 residues. The V end lost 4 bases, the J end lost 8 bases, and 16 bases lay between the germline ends. Germline-derived CDR1 and CDR2 are SGHNT and YYREEE (reference sequence). The CDR3 reads CASSHMGREDEQFF. CDR3 in DNA: TGTGCCAGCAGCCATATGGGACGTGAGGATGAGCAGTTCTTC.

V gene TRBV6-1 combines with J gene TRBJ2-2; D remains ambiguous. CDR1 is MNHNS and CDR2 is SASEGT in the germline V gene. There are 12 residues in the CDR3. Trimming removed 6 bases from V and 6 bases from J, with 8 bases in between. The CDR3 spells CASSPISGELFF. In DNA, the CDR3 is TGTGCCAGCAGCCCCATTTCCGGGGAGCTGTTTTTT.

This clonotype showed up just a few times. The J gene is TRBJ2-7, the V gene TRBV7-2; D is tentatively TRBD1 or TRBD2 (5 bases each). The V end lost 2 bases, the J end lost 6 bases, and 23 bases lay between the germline ends. Germline assignment: CDR1 SGHTA and CDR2 FQGNSA. This CDR3 spans 17 amino acids. CDR3 DNA: TGTGCCAGCAGCTTAACCTCCCTAGGTCTCAGGGAGCGCGAGCAGTACTTC. Protein: CASSLTSLGLREREQYF.

This clonotype was seen more than once but under ten times. This rearrangement joins TRBV19 to TRBJ1-1; D gene uncertain. There are 11 residues in the CDR3. Per the germline V gene, CDR1 is LNHDA and CDR2 is SQIVND (reference sequence). Deletions cut 3 bases from V and 10 bases from J, with 9 bases between. The CDR3, as DNA: TGTGCCAGTAGTATGCGTTCCGGAGCTTTCTTT. This codes for CASSMRSGAFF.

A few counts support this clonotype. The chain joins TRBV28 to TRBJ2-1; TRBD1 matches at 9 bases. With V trimmed by 6 bases and J by 5 bases, 8 bases remained unmatched. The germline V gene encodes CDR1 MDHEN and CDR2 SYDVKM. The CDR3 is 15 amino acids. Here the CDR3 reads CASSYRDRVNNEQFF. In DNA form, the CDR3 reads TGTGCCAGCAGCTACCGGGACAGGGTCAACAATGAGCAGTTCTTC.